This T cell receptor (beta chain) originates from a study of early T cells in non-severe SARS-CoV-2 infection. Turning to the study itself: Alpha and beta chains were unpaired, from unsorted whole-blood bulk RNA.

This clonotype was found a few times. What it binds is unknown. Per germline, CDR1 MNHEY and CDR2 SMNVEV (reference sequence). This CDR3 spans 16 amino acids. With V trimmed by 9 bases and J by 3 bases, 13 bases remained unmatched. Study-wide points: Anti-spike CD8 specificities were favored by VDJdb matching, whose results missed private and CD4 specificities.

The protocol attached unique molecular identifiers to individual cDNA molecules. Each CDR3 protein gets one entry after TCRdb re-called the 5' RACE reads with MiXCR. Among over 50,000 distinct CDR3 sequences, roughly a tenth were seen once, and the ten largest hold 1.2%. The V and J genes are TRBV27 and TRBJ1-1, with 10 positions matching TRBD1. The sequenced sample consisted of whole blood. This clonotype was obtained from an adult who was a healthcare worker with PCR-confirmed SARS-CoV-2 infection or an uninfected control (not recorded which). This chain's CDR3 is CARRHGTGVYDTEAFF. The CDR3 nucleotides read TGTGCCAGGAGGCACGGGACAGGGGTTTACGACACTGAAGCTTTCTTT.